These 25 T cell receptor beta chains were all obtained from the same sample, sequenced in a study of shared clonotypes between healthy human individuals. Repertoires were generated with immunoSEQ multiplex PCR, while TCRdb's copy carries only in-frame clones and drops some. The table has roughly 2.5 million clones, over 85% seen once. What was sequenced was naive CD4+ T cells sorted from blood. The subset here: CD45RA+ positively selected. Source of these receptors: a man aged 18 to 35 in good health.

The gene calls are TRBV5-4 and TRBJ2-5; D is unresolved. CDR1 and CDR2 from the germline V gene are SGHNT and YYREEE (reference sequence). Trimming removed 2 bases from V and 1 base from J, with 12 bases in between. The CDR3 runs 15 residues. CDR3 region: CASSLGGLGQETQYF. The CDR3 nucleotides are TGTGCCAGCAGCTTAGGTGGCTTGGGCCAAGAGACCCAGTACTTC.

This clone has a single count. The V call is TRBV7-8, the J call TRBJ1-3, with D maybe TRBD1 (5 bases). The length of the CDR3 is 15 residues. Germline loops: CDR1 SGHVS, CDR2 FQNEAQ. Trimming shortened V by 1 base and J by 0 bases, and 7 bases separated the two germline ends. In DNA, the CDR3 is TGTGCCAGCAGCTTAGATGGGGCCTCTGGAAACACCATATATTTT. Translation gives CASSLDGASGNTIYF.

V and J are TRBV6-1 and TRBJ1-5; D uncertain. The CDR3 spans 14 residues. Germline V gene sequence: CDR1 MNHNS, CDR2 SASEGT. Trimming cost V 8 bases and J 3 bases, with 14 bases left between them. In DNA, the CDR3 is TGTGCCAGCTGTCTGGCCACCTCCAATCAGCCCCAGCATTTT. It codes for CASCLATSNQPQHF.

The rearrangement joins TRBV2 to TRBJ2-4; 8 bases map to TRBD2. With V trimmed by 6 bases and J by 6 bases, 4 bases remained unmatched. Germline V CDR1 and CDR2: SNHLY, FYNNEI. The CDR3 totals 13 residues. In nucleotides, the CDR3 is TGTGCCAGCAGAGCGGGGGACTTAAACATTCAGTACTTC. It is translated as CASRAGDLNIQYF.

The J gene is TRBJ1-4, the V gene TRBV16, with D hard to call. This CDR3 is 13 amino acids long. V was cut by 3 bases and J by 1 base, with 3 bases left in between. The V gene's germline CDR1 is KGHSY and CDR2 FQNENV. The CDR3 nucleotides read TGTGCCAGCAGCCAGGGAACTAATGAAAAACTGTTTTTT. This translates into CASSQGTNEKLFF. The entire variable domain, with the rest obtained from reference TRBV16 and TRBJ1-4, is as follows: GEEVAQTPKHLVRGEGQKAKLYCAPIKGHSYVFWYQQVLKNEFKFLISFQNENVFDETGMPKERFSAKCLPNSPCSLEIQATKLEDSAVYFCASSQGTNEKLFFGSGTQLSVL.

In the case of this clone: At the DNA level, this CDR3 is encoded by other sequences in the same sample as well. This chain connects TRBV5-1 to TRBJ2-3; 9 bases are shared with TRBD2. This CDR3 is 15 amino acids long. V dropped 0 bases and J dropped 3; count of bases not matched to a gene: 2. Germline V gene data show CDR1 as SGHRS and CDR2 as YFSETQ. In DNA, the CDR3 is TGCGCCAGCAGCTTGGATGCGGGAGGGACAGATACGCAGTATTTT. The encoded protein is CASSLDAGGTDTQYF.

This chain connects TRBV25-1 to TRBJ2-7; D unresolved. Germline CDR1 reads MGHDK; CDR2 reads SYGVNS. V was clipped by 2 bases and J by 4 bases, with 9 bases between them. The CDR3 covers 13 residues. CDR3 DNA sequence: TGTGCCAGCAGTGAAGGGTGGGATTACGAGCAGTACTTC. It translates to CASSEGWDYEQYF.

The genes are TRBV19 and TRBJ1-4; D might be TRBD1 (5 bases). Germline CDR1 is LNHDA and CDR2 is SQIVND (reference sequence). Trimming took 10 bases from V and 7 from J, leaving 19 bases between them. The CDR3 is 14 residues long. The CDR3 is CATRGNGGGEKLFF. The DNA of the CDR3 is TGTGCCACCCGCGGGAATGGCGGGGGTGAAAAACTGTTTTTT.

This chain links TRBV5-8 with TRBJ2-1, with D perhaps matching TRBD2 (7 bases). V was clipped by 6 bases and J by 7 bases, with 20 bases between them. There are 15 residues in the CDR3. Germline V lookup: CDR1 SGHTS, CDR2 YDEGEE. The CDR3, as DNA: TGTGCCAGCACTCTGTCCGGGGGGCCGGAGAATGAGCAGTTCTTC. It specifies CASTLSGGPENEQFF.

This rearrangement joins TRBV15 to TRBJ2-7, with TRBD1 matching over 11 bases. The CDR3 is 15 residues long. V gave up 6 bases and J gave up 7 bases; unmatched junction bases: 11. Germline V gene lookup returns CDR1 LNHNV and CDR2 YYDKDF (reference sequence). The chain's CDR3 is CATSTGGTGGYEQYF. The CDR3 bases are TGTGCCACCAGTACCGGCGGGACAGGGGGTTATGAGCAGTACTTC. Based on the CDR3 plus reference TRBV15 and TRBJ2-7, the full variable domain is DAMVIQNPRYQVTQFGKPVTLSCSQTLNHNVMYWYQQKSSQAPKLLFHYYDKDFNNEADTPDNFQSRRPNTSFCFLDIRSPGLGDTAMYLCATSTGGTGGYEQYFGPGTRLTVT.

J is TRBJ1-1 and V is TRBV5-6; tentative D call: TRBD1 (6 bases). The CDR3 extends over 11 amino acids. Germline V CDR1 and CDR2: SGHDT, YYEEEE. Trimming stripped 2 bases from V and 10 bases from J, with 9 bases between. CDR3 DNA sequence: TGTGCCAGCAGCTTAGGGGGGGCAGCTTTCTTT. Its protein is CASSLGGAAFF.

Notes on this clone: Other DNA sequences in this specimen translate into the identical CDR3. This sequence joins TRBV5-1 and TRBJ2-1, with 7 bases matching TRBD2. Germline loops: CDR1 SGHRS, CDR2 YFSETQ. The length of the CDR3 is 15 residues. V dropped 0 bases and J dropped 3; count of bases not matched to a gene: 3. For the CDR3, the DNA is TGCGCCAGCAGCTTGGTAGCGGGTAACTACAATGAGCAGTTCTTC. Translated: CASSLVAGNYNEQFF.

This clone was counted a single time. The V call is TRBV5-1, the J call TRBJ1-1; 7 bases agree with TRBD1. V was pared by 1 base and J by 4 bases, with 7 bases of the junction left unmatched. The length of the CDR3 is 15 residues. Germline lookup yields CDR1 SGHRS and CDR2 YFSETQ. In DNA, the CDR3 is TGCGCCAGCAGCTTGTCCTTGACAGGGCCCACTGAAGCTTTCTTT. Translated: CASSLSLTGPTEAFF.

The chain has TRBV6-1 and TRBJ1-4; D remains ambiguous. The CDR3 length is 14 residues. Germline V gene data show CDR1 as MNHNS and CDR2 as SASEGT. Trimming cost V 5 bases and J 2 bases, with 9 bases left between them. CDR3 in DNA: TGTGCCAGCAGTTTGGACGGTACTAATGAAAAACTGTTTTTT. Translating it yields CASSLDGTNEKLFF.

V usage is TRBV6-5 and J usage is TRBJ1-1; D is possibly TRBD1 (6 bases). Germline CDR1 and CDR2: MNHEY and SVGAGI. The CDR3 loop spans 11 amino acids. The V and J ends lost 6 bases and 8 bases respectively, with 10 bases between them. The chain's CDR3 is CASSLGQEAFF. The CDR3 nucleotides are TGTGCCAGCAGCTTGGGACAAGAAGCTTTCTTT.

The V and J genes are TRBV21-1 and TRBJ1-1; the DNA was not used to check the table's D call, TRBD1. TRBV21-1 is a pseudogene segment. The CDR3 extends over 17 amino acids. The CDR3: CASSGDRGRKDDTEAFF. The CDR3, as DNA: TGTGCCAGCAGCGGGGACAGGGGGCGAAAGGATGACACTGAAGCTTTCTTT.

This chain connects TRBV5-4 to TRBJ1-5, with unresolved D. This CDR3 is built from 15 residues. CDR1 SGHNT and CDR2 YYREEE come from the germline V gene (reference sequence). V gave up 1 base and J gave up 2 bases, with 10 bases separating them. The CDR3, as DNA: TGTGCCAGCAGCTTGCGCGGGGAGGGCAATCAGCCCCAGCATTTT. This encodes CASSLRGEGNQPQHF.

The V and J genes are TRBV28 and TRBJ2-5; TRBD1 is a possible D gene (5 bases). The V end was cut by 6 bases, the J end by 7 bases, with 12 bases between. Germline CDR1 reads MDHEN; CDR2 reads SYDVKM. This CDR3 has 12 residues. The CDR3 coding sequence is TGTGCCAGCAGAGGGGCCACGGGGACCCAGTACTTC. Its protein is CASRGATGTQYF.

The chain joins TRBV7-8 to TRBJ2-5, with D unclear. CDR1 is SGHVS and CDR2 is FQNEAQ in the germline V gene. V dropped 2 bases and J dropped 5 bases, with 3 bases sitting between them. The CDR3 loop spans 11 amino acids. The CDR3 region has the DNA TGTGCCAGCAGCTTACACGAGACCCAGTACTTC. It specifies CASSLHETQYF.

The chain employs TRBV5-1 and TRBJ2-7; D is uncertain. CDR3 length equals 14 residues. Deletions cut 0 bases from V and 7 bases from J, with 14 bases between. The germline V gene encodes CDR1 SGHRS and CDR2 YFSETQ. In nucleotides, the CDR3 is TGCGCCAGCAGCTTGGTCGGGCAGCCGGAGGAGCAGTACTTC. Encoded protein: CASSLVGQPEEQYF.

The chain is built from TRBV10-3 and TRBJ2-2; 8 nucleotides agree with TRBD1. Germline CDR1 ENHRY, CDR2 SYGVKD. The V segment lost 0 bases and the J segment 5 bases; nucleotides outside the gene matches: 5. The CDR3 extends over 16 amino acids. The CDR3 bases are TGTGCCATCAGTGAGTCCCAGGGGGCGCGAACCGGGGAGCTGTTTTTT. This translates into CAISESQGARTGELFF.

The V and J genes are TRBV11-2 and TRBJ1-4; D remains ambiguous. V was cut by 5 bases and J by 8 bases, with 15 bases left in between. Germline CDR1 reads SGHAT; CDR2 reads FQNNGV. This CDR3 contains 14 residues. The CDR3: CASSLGRTGEKLFF. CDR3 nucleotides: TGTGCCAGCAGCCTCGGGCGGACGGGGGAAAAACTGTTTTTT.

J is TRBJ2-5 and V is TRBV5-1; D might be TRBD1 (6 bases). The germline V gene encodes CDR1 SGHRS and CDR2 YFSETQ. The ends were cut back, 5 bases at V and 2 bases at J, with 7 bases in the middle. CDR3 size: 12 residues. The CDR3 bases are TGCGCCAGCAGTGGGACACAAGAGACCCAGTACTTC. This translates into CASSGTQETQYF.

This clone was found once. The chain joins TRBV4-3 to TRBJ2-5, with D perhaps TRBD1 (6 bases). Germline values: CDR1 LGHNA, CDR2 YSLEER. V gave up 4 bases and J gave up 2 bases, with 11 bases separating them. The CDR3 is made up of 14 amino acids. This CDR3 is CASSPTGIQETQYF. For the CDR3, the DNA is TGCGCCAGCAGCCCGACAGGAATACAAGAGACCCAGTACTTC.

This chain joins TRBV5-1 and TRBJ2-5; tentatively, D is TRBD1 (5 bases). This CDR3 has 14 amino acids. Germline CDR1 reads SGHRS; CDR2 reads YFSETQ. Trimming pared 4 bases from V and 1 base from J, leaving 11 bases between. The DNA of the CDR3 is TGCGCCAGCAGCCCGACAGTGCCCCAAGAGACCCAGTACTTC. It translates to CASSPTVPQETQYF.